The 26 T cell receptor beta chains given below trace back to one sample, sequenced in a study of Ad26.COV2.S vaccination and SARS-CoV-2 variants. As for treatment: over 15 received Ad26.COV2.S at low or high dose, single or two shots; about 5 received placebo; per-sample allocation not given. It was on day 63 after the first vaccine or placebo injection that samples were taken. Data came from immunoSEQ multiplex PCR; TCRdb stores just in-frame clones and leaves some out. The sample has roughly 700,000 clones, approximately 88% seen once; the top ten hold roughly 1.5%. Sequenced here: peripheral blood, sampled in a trial of Ad26.COV2.S vaccine versus placebo. The receptors come from a person aged 18-65 years who received the Ad26.COV2.S COVID-19 vaccine or a placebo.

J is TRBJ1-2 and V is TRBV5-5; 12 bases are a match to TRBD1. This CDR3 has 17 residues. Germline V CDR1 and CDR2: SGHKS, YYEKEE (reference sequence). The ends lost 4 bases at V and 0 bases at J; junction bases unmatched: 7. The CDR3: CASSGTGGRNSNYGYTF. The CDR3 DNA reads as TGTGCCAGCAGCGGGACAGGGGGCCGCAATTCTAACTATGGCTACACCTTC.

The chain links TRBV6-5 to TRBJ1-1; 7 bases are a match to TRBD1. The germline V gene has CDR1 MNHEY and CDR2 SVGAGI. This CDR3 has 15 residues. Trimming at V came to 5 bases and at J to 3 bases, leaving 9 bases not matched to a gene. The DNA of the CDR3 is TGTGCCAGCAGTACCCAGGGGGGGCCTCACACTGAAGCTTTCTTT. This translates into CASSTQGGPHTEAFF.

The rearrangement joins TRBV15 to TRBJ2-2; 7 nucleotides match TRBD2. Germline trimming cut 0 bases from V and 2 bases from J; bases unmatched to any gene: 6. Germline assignment: CDR1 LNHNV and CDR2 YYDKDF (reference sequence). The CDR3 length is 17 residues. The CDR3 region has the DNA TGTGCCACCAGCAGAGATGGGCTAGCGGTTAACACCGGGGAGCTGTTTTTT. Amino acids: CATSRDGLAVNTGELFF.

This clone was counted once. The chain combines TRBV4-2 with TRBJ1-2; a weak D match, TRBD1 (6 bases). V lost 3 bases to trimming and J lost 2 bases, with 13 bases between them. Germline CDR1 LGHNA, CDR2 YNFKEQ. There are 15 residues in the CDR3. The CDR3 loop is CASSHYRDTNYGYTF. The CDR3 bases are TGTGCCAGCAGCCATTACAGGGATACGAACTATGGCTACACCTTC.

The DNA of the CDR3 is TGCGCCAGCATAAGACAGGGCTGGGGCACCGGGGAGCTGTTTTTT. Translated: CASIRQGWGTGELFF. The chain joins TRBV10-2 to TRBJ2-2, with 7 bases that match TRBD1. The CDR3 covers 15 residues. Germline V gene sequence: CDR1 WSHSY, CDR2 SAAADI. V lost 7 bases to trimming and J lost 4 bases; unmatched junction nucleotides: 9.

This chain links TRBV9 with TRBJ2-1; 13 nucleotides match TRBD2. This CDR3 has 17 residues. Germline CDR1 and CDR2: SGDLS and YYNGEE. The ends lost 0 bases at V and 0 bases at J; junction bases unmatched: 0. The DNA for the CDR3 is TGTGCCAGCAGCGTAGGGACTAGCGGGAGCTCCTACAATGAGCAGTTCTTC. Translation gives CASSVGTSGSSYNEQFF.

The chain couples TRBV6-5 to TRBJ1-4; a weak D match, TRBD1 (6 bases). Per the germline V gene, CDR1 is MNHEY and CDR2 is SVGAGI. With 4 bases removed from V and 7 bases from J, the gap between germline ends came to 16 bases. This CDR3 has 15 amino acids. The CDR3 here is CASSSPGQGLEKLFF. In DNA, the CDR3 is TGTGCCAGCAGTTCGCCGGGACAAGGACTTGAAAAACTGTTTTTT.

This clone was seen a handful of times. The rearrangement uses TRBV11-2 and TRBJ2-1, with D unclear. CDR1 and CDR2 from the germline V gene are SGHAT and FQNNGV. This CDR3 has 13 residues. Trimming left V 1 base short and J 7 bases short, with 8 bases between. The CDR3 here is CASSLAWSNEQFF. The DNA of the CDR3 is TGTGCCAGCAGCTTAGCCTGGTCTAATGAGCAGTTCTTC. Full variable domain (outside the CDR3, taken from reference TRBV11-2 and TRBJ2-1): EAGVAQSPRYKIIEKRQSVAFWCNPISGHATLYWYQQILGQGPKLLIQFQNNGVVDDSQLPKDRFSAERLKGVDSTLKIQPAKLEDSAVYLCASSLAWSNEQFFGPGTRLTVL.

The gene calls are TRBV5-1 and TRBJ2-7; D gene ambiguous. Looked up from germline, CDR1 is SGHRS and CDR2 is YFSETQ. This CDR3 is 17 amino acids long. Trimming took 0 bases from V and 1 from J, leaving 17 bases between them. CDR3 nucleotides: TGCGCCAGCAGCTTGGTACTATCAACGGGCTTTTCCTACGAGCAGTACTTC. Translation: CASSLVLSTGFSYEQYF.

The rearrangement links TRBV7-8 to TRBJ1-5; no clear D. This CDR3 comprises 14 residues. Germline V lookup: CDR1 SGHVS, CDR2 FQNEAQ. V lost 5 bases to trimming and J lost 5 bases, with 13 bases between them. CDR3 DNA: TGTGCCAGCAGCCACCGGGGTACCCATCAGCCCCAGCATTTT. This codes for CASSHRGTHQPQHF.

This chain joins TRBV7-2 and TRBJ2-7; 7 bases are shared with TRBD2. CDR1 is SGHTA and CDR2 is FQGNSA in the germline V gene. This CDR3 has 16 residues. V trimming: 1 base; J trimming: 3 bases; junction bases outside the gene matches: 9. The CDR3 spells CASSLGGREAGYEQYF. The DNA for the CDR3 is TGTGCCAGCAGCTTAGGGGGTCGGGAGGCGGGCTACGAGCAGTACTTC.

Of note for this clone: Within the sample, other DNA sequences also encode this same CDR3. The chain has TRBV7-2 and TRBJ2-7; D may be TRBD1 or TRBD2 (6 bases each). Trimming cost V 1 base and J 0 bases, with 10 bases left between them. Germline loops: CDR1 SGHTA, CDR2 FQGNSA. The CDR3 sequence is 15 residues long. CDR3 sequence reads: CASSLEGGYSYEQYF. The CDR3 DNA reads TGTGCCAGCAGCTTAGAGGGGGGCTACTCCTACGAGCAGTACTTC.

The genes are TRBV2 and TRBJ2-1, with 10 positions matching TRBD1. CDR1 SNHLY and CDR2 FYNNEI come from the germline V gene. Losses at the gene ends were 8 bases for V and 13 bases for J; bases not matched to a gene: 11. The CDR3 is made up of 13 amino acids. The CDR3 sequence is CASGRQGAREQFF. Here the CDR3 DNA reads TGTGCCAGCGGTAGACAGGGGGCCAGGGAACAGTTCTTC.

This clone was seen a few times. The J gene is TRBJ2-7, the V gene TRBV16; the D gene could be TRBD1 or TRBD2 (5 bases each). V lost 3 bases to trimming and J lost 0 bases, with 24 bases between them. The CDR3 is 19 residues long. Germline CDR1 reads KGHSY; CDR2 reads FQNENV. In DNA, the CDR3 is TGTGCCAGCAGCCAGCTCCCGGGACCGAGCCATCATTTCTCCTACGAGCAGTACTTC. Translation: CASSQLPGPSHHFSYEQYF.

For this clone: Within the sample, other DNA sequences also encode this same CDR3. The gene calls are TRBV9 and TRBJ2-3; weak D call: TRBD2 (5 bases). CDR3 length equals 14 residues. V lost 3 bases to trimming and J lost 0 bases, with 8 bases between them. The germline V gene encodes CDR1 SGDLS and CDR2 YYNGEE. Here the CDR3 DNA reads TGTGCCAGCAGCGACCCGGGGAGCACAGATACGCAGTATTTT. It translates to CASSDPGSTDTQYF.

This clone appeared a few times. The chain recombines TRBV6-5 with TRBJ1-6; TRBD1 is a possible D gene (5 bases). The CDR3 loop spans 15 amino acids. Germline CDR1 is MNHEY and CDR2 is SVGAGI. V lost 2 bases and J 10 bases, leaving 15 bases between the germline ends. CDR3 nucleotide sequence: TGTGCCAGCAGTTACGGGGGTGGGGCTCACTCACCCCTCCACTTT. This sequence encodes CASSYGGGAHSPLHF.

Concerning this clone itself: Other DNA sequences in this specimen translate into the identical CDR3. The CDR3 DNA reads TGTGCCAGTAGTATCGGGCAGGGAGGATACAATGAGCAGTTCTTC. It encodes CASSIGQGGYNEQFF. The chain is built from TRBV19 and TRBJ2-1; maybe TRBD2 (6 bases). V was shortened by 3 bases and J by 4 bases, with 13 bases between the two germline ends. Germline CDR1 reads LNHDA; CDR2 reads SQIVND (reference sequence). The CDR3 totals 15 residues. The whole variable domain, remainder taken from reference TRBV19 and TRBJ2-1, is DGGITQSPKYLFRKEGQNVTLSCEQNLNHDAMYWYRQDPGQGLRLIYYSQIVNDFQKGDIAEGYSVSREKKESFPLTVTSAQKNPTAFYLCASSIGQGGYNEQFFGPGTRLTVL.

With respect to this clone: This specimen includes other DNA sequences encoding the same CDR3. The CDR3 sequence: CASSRTGNTEAFF. In nucleotides, the CDR3 is TGTGCCAGCAGCAGGACAGGTAACACTGAAGCTTTCTTT. The chain employs TRBV6-5 and TRBJ1-1, with 7 bases matching TRBD1. CDR3 length: 13 amino acids. Germline V lookup: CDR1 MNHEY, CDR2 SVGAGI. The J segment lost 2 bases and the V segment lost 6 bases, leaving 3 bases of the junction unmatched.

The chain couples TRBV5-1 to TRBJ2-2; the D call may be TRBD1 or TRBD2 (6 bases each). CDR1 SGHRS and CDR2 YFSETQ come from the germline V gene. This CDR3 is 14 amino acids long. V lost 4 bases and J lost 3, with 10 bases in between. The CDR3 DNA follows: TGCGCCAGCAGCGGAGGGGGTTACACCGGGGAGCTGTTTTTT. Its protein product is CASSGGGYTGELFF. The full variable domain, with the rest looked up from reference TRBV5-1 and TRBJ2-2, is KAGVTQTPRYLIKTRGQQVTLSCSPISGHRSVSWYQQTPGQGLQFLFEYFSETQRNKGNFPGRFSGRQFSNSRSEMNVSTLELGDSALYLCASSGGGYTGELFFGEGSRLTVL.

The chain couples TRBV19 to TRBJ1-5; TRBD1 might be the D (5 bases). The CDR3 has 13 amino acids. The V end was cut by 2 bases, the J end by 4 bases, with 6 bases between. The V gene's germline CDR1 is LNHDA and CDR2 SQIVND (reference sequence). This CDR3 reads CASSIWGNQPQHF. The CDR3 coding sequence is TGTGCCAGTAGTATATGGGGGAATCAGCCCCAGCATTTT.

This clone was detected only a few times. Other nucleotide sequences from this sample produce the same CDR3. The chain couples TRBV12-3 or TRBV12-4 to TRBJ1-5; D call uncertain. The CDR3 totals 11 residues. V was cut by 1 base and J by 6 bases, with 1 base left in between. The CDR3 DNA reads as TGTGCCAGCAGTTTAGGTCAGCCCCAGCATTTT. It codes for CASSLGQPQHF.

V usage is TRBV6-5 and J usage is TRBJ1-2, with a weak D call TRBD1 (5 bases). The V and J ends lost 0 bases and 7 bases respectively, with 12 bases between them. The CDR3 spans 14 residues. The germline V gene has CDR1 MNHEY and CDR2 SVGAGI. CDR3: CASSYSGTPLGYTF. Written as DNA, the CDR3 is TGTGCCAGCAGTTACTCGGGGACGCCTCTTGGCTACACCTTC.

This clone was seen a single time. The chain recombines TRBV21-1 with TRBJ1-5. TRBV21-1 corresponds to a pseudogene. CDR3 length: 17 residues. CDR3 loop: CASSKGRDGKPNQPQHF. In nucleotides, the CDR3 is TGTGCCAGCAGCAAAGGCCGGGACGGGAAGCCCAATCAGCCCCAGCATTTT.

V and J are TRBV7-9 and TRBJ1-2; maybe TRBD1 (6 bases). V dropped 5 bases and J dropped 13 bases, with 32 bases sitting between them. This CDR3 has 17 residues. Germline CDR1 SEHNR, CDR2 FQNEAQ (reference sequence). The CDR3 reads CASSHPGGPKDPSASTF. CDR3 in DNA: TGTGCCAGCAGCCACCCCGGGGGGCCCAAGGATCCATCAGCGTCCACCTTC.

This clone appeared a few times. The chain carries TRBV4-2 and TRBJ2-7, with D unclear. V lost 0 bases, J lost 5 bases, and 8 bases lay in between. The CDR3 sequence is 13 residues long. CDR1 is LGHNA and CDR2 is YNFKEQ in the germline V gene. This CDR3 reads CASSQDRRNEQYF. The CDR3 DNA reads as TGTGCCAGCAGCCAAGATAGAAGGAACGAGCAGTACTTC.

The rearrangement joins TRBV5-4 to TRBJ2-2, with D possibly being TRBD1 (5 bases). The CDR3 has 16 residues. Germline CDR1 SGHNT, CDR2 YYREEE (reference sequence). The ends were cut back, 4 bases at V and 0 bases at J, with 13 bases in the middle. The CDR3 is CASSPWTRTNTGELFF. The CDR3 nucleotides read TGTGCCAGCAGCCCCTGGACACGGACGAACACCGGGGAGCTGTTTTTT. The full variable domain, its missing parts supplied by reference TRBV5-4 and TRBJ2-2, is ETGVTQSPTHLIKTRGQQVTLRCSSQSGHNTVSWYQQALGQGPQFIFQYYREEENGRGNFPPRFSGLQFPNYSSELNVNALELDDSALYLCASSPWTRTNTGELFFGEGSRLTVL.